This T cell receptor (beta chain) was sequenced for a study of blood T cell repertoires in COVID-19. On the study more broadly: From the United States, Italy and Spain came samples of acute and convalescent COVID-19.

This table comes from immunoSEQ multiplex PCR, and its TCRdb copy is limited to in-frame clones, with some not included. The sample holds about 530,000 clones; around 90% are singletons and the top ten take roughly 8%. The V gene's germline CDR1 is SGHRS and CDR2 YFSETQ. The junction had 11 bases not matched to a gene; V was cut back by 4 bases and J by 6 bases. The length of the CDR3 is 17 residues. The chain is built from TRBV5-1 and TRBJ2-3; TRBD2 matches 13 bases. This clonotype originated in a woman between 50 and 59 years old with COVID-19, enrolled during active disease. Input material: peripheral blood. In nucleotides, the CDR3 is TGCGCCAGCAGCCCGCGCCGGACTAGCGGGGGAGCGGATACGCAGTATTTT. Amino acids: CASSPRRTSGGADTQYF.